The 5 T cell receptor beta chains reported below all come from one sample, sequenced in a study of T-cell memory formation after mild COVID-19. TCRdb re-derived calls from the 5' RACE reads in MiXCR, one entry per CDR3 protein. This sample has about 210,000 distinct CDR3 sequences, with about 10% found just once. The sample comprised PBMCs or a T cell subset sorted from them (not recorded which). The receptors here all came from a man between 18 and 35 years old who had mild COVID-19 (a few samples of this study predate the infection). Cell type and time point are not known.

This clonotype was counted at least ten times. The gene calls are TRBV28 and TRBJ2-1; 8 nucleotides match TRBD2. The CDR3 is 14 amino acids. J was trimmed by 7 bases and V by 4 bases; bases with no gene match: 6. Germline V gives CDR1 MDHEN, CDR2 SYDVKM. In nucleotides, the CDR3 is TGTGCCAGCAGTTCTCCGACTAGCGTTAATGAGCAGTTCTTC. Translated: CASSSPTSVNEQFF.

The V gene is TRBV7-3, the J gene TRBJ1-1; 7 bases are a match to TRBD1. The CDR3 spans 14 residues. The ends lost 4 bases at V and 7 bases at J; junction bases unmatched: 9. Germline V lookup: CDR1 SGHTA, CDR2 FQGTGA. CDR3 sequence (DNA): TGTGCCAGCAGCTCAAAGGGGGCCAGAGTTGAAGCTTTCTTT. This sequence encodes CASSSKGARVEAFF.

There are a few counts of this clonotype. This chain connects TRBV5-5 to TRBJ2-2; a possible D gene is TRBD1 (6 bases). CDR1 SGHKS and CDR2 YYEKEE come from the germline V gene (reference sequence). V gave up 0 bases and J gave up 4 bases, with 7 bases separating them. The CDR3 covers 14 residues. Here the CDR3 DNA reads TGTGCCAGCAGCTTGGTGGGGGCCACCGGGGAGCTGTTTTTT. Translated: CASSLVGATGELFF.

The chain recombines TRBV20-1 with TRBJ2-1; 11 nucleotides match TRBD2. Germline CDR1 reads DFQATT; CDR2 reads SNEGSKA (reference sequence). J lost 9 bases, V lost 3 bases, and 7 bases had no gene match. This CDR3 has 14 amino acids. CDR3 protein: CSARNPSGGPEQFF. Written as DNA, the CDR3 is TGCAGTGCTAGGAACCCTAGCGGGGGGCCTGAGCAGTTCTTC.

This clonotype was counted a few times. This chain uses TRBV11-1 with TRBJ1-4; D is perhaps TRBD1 (5 bases). The V end was cut by 5 bases, the J end by 8 bases, with 15 bases between. The germline CDR1 and CDR2 sequences are SGHAT and FQDESV (reference sequence). CDR3 length: 14 residues. DNA for the CDR3: TGTGCCAGCAGCGCAGGGCCCCTCCAGGAAAAACTGTTTTTT. Its translation is CASSAGPLQEKLFF.